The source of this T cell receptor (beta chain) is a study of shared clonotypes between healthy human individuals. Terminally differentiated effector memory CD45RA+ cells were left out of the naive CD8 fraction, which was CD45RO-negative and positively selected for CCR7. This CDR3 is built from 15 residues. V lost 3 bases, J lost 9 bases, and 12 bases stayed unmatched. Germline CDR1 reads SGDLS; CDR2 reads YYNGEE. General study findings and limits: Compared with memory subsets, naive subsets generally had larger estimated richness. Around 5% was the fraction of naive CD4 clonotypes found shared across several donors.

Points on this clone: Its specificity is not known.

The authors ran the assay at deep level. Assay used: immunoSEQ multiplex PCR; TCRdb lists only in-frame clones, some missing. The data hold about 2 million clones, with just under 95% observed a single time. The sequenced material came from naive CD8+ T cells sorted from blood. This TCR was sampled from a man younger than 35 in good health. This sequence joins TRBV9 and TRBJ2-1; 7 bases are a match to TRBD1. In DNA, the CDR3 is TGTGCCAGCAGCGGAGGGGGCATAAGTTCCAGTGAGCAGTTCTTC. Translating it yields CASSGGGISSSEQFF.